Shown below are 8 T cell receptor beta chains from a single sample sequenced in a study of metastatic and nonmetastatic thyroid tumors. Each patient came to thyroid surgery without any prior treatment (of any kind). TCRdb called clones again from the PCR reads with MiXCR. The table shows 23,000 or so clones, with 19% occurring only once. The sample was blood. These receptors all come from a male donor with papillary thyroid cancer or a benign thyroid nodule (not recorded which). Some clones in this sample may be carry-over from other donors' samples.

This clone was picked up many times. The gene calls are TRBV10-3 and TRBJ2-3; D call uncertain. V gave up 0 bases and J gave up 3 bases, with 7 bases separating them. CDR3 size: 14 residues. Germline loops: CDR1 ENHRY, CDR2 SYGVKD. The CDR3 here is CAISESPRTDTQYF. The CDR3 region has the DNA TGTGCCATCAGTGAGTCCCCTAGAACAGATACGCAGTATTTT.

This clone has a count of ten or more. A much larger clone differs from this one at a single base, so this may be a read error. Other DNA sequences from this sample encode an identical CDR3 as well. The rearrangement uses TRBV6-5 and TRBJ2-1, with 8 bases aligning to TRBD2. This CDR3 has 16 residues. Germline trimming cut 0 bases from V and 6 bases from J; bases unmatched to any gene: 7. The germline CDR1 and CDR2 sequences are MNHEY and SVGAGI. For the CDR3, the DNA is TGTGCCAGCAGTTACTCTCCTCGGGGGGGGGTCAATGAGCAGTTCTTC. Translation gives CASSYSPRGGVNEQFF.

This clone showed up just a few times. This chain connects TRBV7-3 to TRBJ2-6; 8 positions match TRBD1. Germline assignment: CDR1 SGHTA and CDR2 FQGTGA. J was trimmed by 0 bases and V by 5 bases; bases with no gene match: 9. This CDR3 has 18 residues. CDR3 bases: TGTGCCAGCAGCCCTCAGGGGGCGGCCATCTCTGGGGCCAACGTCCTGACTTTC. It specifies CASSPQGAAISGANVLTF.

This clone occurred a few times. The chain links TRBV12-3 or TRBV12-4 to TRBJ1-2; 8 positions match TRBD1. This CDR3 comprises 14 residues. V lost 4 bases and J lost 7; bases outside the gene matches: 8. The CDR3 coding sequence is TGTGCCAGCAGTTACTGGACAGGGTCCAGTGGCTACACCTTC. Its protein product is CASSYWTGSSGYTF.

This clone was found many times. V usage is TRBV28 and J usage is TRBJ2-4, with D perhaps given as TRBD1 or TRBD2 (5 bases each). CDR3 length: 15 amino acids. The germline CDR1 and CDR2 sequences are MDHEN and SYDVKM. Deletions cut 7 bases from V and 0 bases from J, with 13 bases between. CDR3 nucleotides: TGTGCCAGCAAGCAAGAGGGGAGAGCCAAAAACATTCAGTACTTC. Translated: CASKQEGRAKNIQYF. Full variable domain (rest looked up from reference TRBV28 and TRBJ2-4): DVKVTQSSRYLVKRTGEKVFLECVQDMDHENMFWYRQDPGLGLRLIYFSYDVKMKEKGDIPEGYSVSREKKERFSLILESASTNQTSMYLCASKQEGRAKNIQYFGAGTRLSVL.

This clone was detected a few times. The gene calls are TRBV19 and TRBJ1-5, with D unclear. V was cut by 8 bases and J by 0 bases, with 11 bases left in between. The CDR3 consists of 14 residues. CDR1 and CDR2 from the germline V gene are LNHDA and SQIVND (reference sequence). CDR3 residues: CASAPSPSNQPQHF. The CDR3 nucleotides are TGTGCCAGTGCCCCGAGTCCTAGCAATCAGCCCCAGCATTTT. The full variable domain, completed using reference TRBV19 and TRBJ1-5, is DGGITQSPKYLFRKEGQNVTLSCEQNLNHDAMYWYRQDPGQGLRLIYYSQIVNDFQKGDIAEGYSVSREKKESFPLTVTSAQKNPTAFYLCASAPSPSNQPQHFGDGTRLSIL.

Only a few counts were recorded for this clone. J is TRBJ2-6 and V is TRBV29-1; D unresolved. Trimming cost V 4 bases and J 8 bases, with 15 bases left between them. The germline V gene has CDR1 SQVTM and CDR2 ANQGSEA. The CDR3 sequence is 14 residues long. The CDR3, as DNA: TGCAGCGTTGGACGACGCTCTGTGTCCAACGTCCTGACTTTC. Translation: CSVGRRSVSNVLTF.

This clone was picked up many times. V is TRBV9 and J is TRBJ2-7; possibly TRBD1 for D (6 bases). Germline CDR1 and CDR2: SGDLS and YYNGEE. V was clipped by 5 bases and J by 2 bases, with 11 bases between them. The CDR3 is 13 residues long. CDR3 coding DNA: TGTGCCAGCAGGGACGACAGGACCTACGAGCAGTACTTC. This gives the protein CASRDDRTYEQYF.